Here is one TCR beta chain with its context. The data derive from a study of blood T cell repertoires in COVID-19. The wider study: Some COVID-19 samples were acute and others convalescent; all came from the United States, Italy and Spain. The analysed material was cDNA or gDNA that came from T cells, B-cell-depleted T cells, or PBMCs.

Between the trimmed V and J ends, which lost 3 bases and 1 base, there was a span of 20 bases. The length of the CDR3 is 18 residues. Germline V gives CDR1 ENHRY, CDR2 SYGVKD. Original analysis: Estimates of nucleated cell counts were drawn from the amplification of reference gene primers. Assay: immunoSEQ multiplex PCR; the TCRdb copy retains only in-frame clones and omits some. The DNA gave D and trimming, while V, J and clone size come from that table. This table has some 170,000 clones, about 85% appearing once. The clonotype originates from a woman in her sixties with acute or convalescent COVID-19. What was sequenced was peripheral blood. The chain joins TRBV10-3 to TRBJ2-3; maybe TRBD1 (5 bases). CDR3 region: CAISDHKAAGQGTDTQYF. DNA of the CDR3: TGTGCCATCAGTGACCATAAGGCGGCAGGGCAGGGCACAGATACGCAGTATTTT.